The 29 T cell receptor beta chains presented below share a single source sample, sequenced in a study of early T cells in non-severe SARS-CoV-2 infection. TCRdb called the 5' RACE reads again in MiXCR, with one record for every CDR3 protein. The table records 55,000 to 65,000 distinct CDR3 sequences, over 13% of them present only once. The material sequenced was whole blood, taken at baseline. These receptors were taken from an adult who was a healthcare worker with PCR-confirmed SARS-CoV-2 infection or an uninfected control (not recorded which).

The chain recombines TRBV7-3 with TRBJ2-3; D ambiguous. V was pared by 1 base and J by 4 bases, with 6 bases between. This CDR3 region has 13 residues. Germline lookup yields CDR1 SGHTA and CDR2 FQGTGA. CDR3 in amino acids: CASSLSGPDTQYF. The CDR3 DNA reads as TGTGCCAGCAGCTTAAGTGGCCCAGATACGCAGTATTTT.

This clonotype was counted at least ten times. The rearrangement joins TRBV5-1 to TRBJ2-1, with 7 bases lining up with TRBD1. CDR3 length: 13 residues. J gave up 6 bases and V 8 bases, and 8 bases lay outside the gene matches. From germline, CDR1 is SGHRS and CDR2 YFSETQ. Here the CDR3 reads CASKETGSNEQFF. CDR3 bases: TGCGCCAGTAAGGAGACAGGGAGCAATGAGCAGTTCTTC. The full variable domain, with the rest looked up from reference TRBV5-1 and TRBJ2-1, is KAGVTQTPRYLIKTRGQQVTLSCSPISGHRSVSWYQQTPGQGLQFLFEYFSETQRNKGNFPGRFSGRQFSNSRSEMNVSTLELGDSALYLCASKETGSNEQFFGPGTRLTVL.

The table lists this clonotype with a few counts. V is TRBV4-1 and J is TRBJ2-1; TRBD2 agrees at 7 bases. With 6 bases clipped from V and 3 bases from J, the junction kept 11 bases outside the gene matches. The CDR3 sequence is 16 residues long. Germline CDR1 and CDR2: MGHRA and YSYEKL. The chain's CDR3 is CASRPVSGKGYNEQFF. The CDR3, as DNA: TGCGCCAGCAGACCCGTCAGCGGGAAAGGCTACAATGAGCAGTTCTTC.

This clonotype was seen a handful of times. CDR3 DNA: TGCAGCGCTGTTCATGAGGGGAGGGCCATCGAGCAGTACTTC. Protein sequence: CSAVHEGRAIEQYF. This sequence joins TRBV29-1 and TRBJ2-7; 7 nucleotides line up with TRBD2. V lost 7 bases and J lost 6; bases outside the gene matches: 15. This CDR3 contains 14 residues. CDR1 SQVTM and CDR2 ANQGSEA come from the germline V gene.

This clonotype was seen a few times. The chain joins TRBV10-1 to TRBJ2-6, with no clear D. The germline gives CDR1 WNHNN, CDR2 SYGVQD (reference sequence). The V gene lost 7 bases and the J gene lost 0 bases, with 16 bases spanning the gap. This CDR3 has 17 amino acids. Here the CDR3 reads CASNEDIRYSGANVLTF. CDR3 sequence (DNA): TGCGCCAGCAATGAAGACATCCGCTACTCTGGGGCCAACGTCCTGACTTTC.

The gene calls are TRBV7-6 and TRBJ1-1, with D perhaps TRBD1 (5 bases). The V gene's germline CDR1 is SGHVS and CDR2 FNYEAQ. CDR3 length: 12 amino acids. V was shortened by 8 bases and J by 5 bases, with 12 bases between the two germline ends. The CDR3 loop is CASQGEGTEAFF. In nucleotides, the CDR3 is TGTGCCAGCCAGGGTGAGGGAACTGAAGCTTTCTTT. The full variable domain, rest sourced from reference TRBV7-6 and TRBJ1-1, is GAGVSQSPRYKVTKRGQDVALRCDPISGHVSLYWYRQALGQGPEFLTYFNYEAQQDKSGLPNDRFSAERPEGSISTLTIQRTEQRDSAMYRCASQGEGTEAFFGQGTRLTVV.

This chain joins TRBV3-1 and TRBJ2-1; D may be TRBD2 (5 bases). Trimming stripped 2 bases from V and 7 bases from J, with 15 bases between. CDR3 size: 15 residues. In germline, CDR1 is LGHDT, CDR2 YNNKEL (reference sequence). CDR3 amino acids: CASSQFSGLRNEQFF. The CDR3 DNA reads as TGTGCCAGCAGCCAATTTTCGGGATTGAGAAATGAGCAGTTCTTC.

The chain recombines TRBV14 with TRBJ2-7; maybe TRBD1 (5 bases). CDR1 is SGHDN and CDR2 is FVKESK in the germline V gene. Trimming took off 3 bases at V and 3 bases at J, with 9 bases between the two ends. This CDR3 comprises 13 residues. The CDR3 loop reads CASSQTDVYEQYF. DNA for the CDR3: TGTGCCAGCAGCCAGACAGATGTCTACGAGCAGTACTTC.

This clonotype ranks as medium-sized. This rearrangement joins TRBV27 to TRBJ2-5, with D possibly being TRBD1 (6 bases). The CDR3 is 15 residues long. Germline V gene lookup returns CDR1 MNHEY and CDR2 SMNVEV (reference sequence). V lost 4 bases and J 4 bases, leaving 16 bases between the germline ends. The CDR3 DNA follows: TGTGCCAGCAGTTCCACAGGGACCTGGGGAGAGACCCAGTACTTC. Its translation: CASSSTGTWGETQYF.

Comments on this clonotype: At one end the junction does not follow the germline gene, possibly because of a read error. The chain links TRBV27 to TRBJ2-3, with D perhaps TRBD2 (5 bases). CDR3 size: 14 residues. Germline CDR1 MNHEY, CDR2 SMNVEV (reference sequence). CDR3 DNA sequence: TGTGCCAGCAGTGAGGGCCAGATCACAGATACGAAGTATTTT. This encodes CASSEGQITDTKYF.

This clonotype has at least ten counts. V and J are TRBV5-1 and TRBJ2-6; D remains ambiguous. CDR3 length: 17 amino acids. Deletions cut 1 base from V and 0 bases from J, with 11 bases between. Germline CDR1 reads SGHRS; CDR2 reads YFSETQ. CDR3 in amino acids: CASSLKEATSGANVLTF. The CDR3 DNA follows: TGCGCCAGCAGCTTGAAAGAGGCCACCTCTGGGGCCAACGTCCTGACTTTC.

The rearrangement joins TRBV24-1 to TRBJ2-7; no firm D call. Trimming pared 6 bases from V and 7 bases from J, leaving 21 bases between. CDR3 size: 15 residues. Looked up from germline, CDR1 is KGHDR and CDR2 is SFDVKD. The DNA of the CDR3 is TGTGCCACCAGTTCCCTGCGTATTATTGGGTTAGAGCAGTACTTC. Translation: CATSSLRIIGLEQYF.

This chain links TRBV20-1 with TRBJ2-7; 9 nucleotides line up with TRBD1. Germline loops: CDR1 DFQATT, CDR2 SNEGSKA (reference sequence). After removal of 4 bases from V and 6 bases from J, the junction contained 7 bases not matched to a gene. The CDR3 sequence is 13 residues long. The CDR3 spells CSATRDRASEQYF. The DNA for the CDR3 is TGCAGTGCTACCCGGGACAGGGCATCCGAGCAGTACTTC.

This chain connects TRBV7-2 to TRBJ1-6; D gene unclear. The V gene's germline CDR1 is SGHTA and CDR2 FQGNSA. Deletions cut 5 bases from V and 4 bases from J, with 12 bases between. This CDR3 region has 15 residues. For the CDR3, the DNA is TGTGCCAGCAGCCCCCGCCCAGAGTATAATTCACCCCTCCACTTT. The encoded protein is CASSPRPEYNSPLHF. Complete variable domain (other parts from reference TRBV7-2 and TRBJ1-6): GAGVSQSPSNKVTEKGKDVELRCDPISGHTALYWYRQSLGQGLEFLIYFQGNSAPDKSGLPSDRFSAERTGGSVSTLTIQRTQQEDSAVYLCASSPRPEYNSPLHFGNGTRLTVT.

The genes are TRBV4-1 and TRBJ1-1; no firm D call. V gave up 0 bases and J gave up 1 base, with 6 bases separating them. The germline V gene has CDR1 MGHRA and CDR2 YSYEKL. The CDR3 is made up of 14 amino acids. The CDR3 is CASSQDRGNTEAFF. The CDR3 DNA is TGCGCCAGCAGCCAAGATCGAGGGAACACTGAAGCTTTCTTT.

This clonotype was seen ten or more times. This sequence joins TRBV5-1 and TRBJ2-3, with D perhaps matching TRBD1 (6 bases). Trimming removed 9 bases at V and 0 bases at J, with 17 bases between. Germline V lookup: CDR1 SGHRS, CDR2 YFSETQ. The CDR3 loop spans 15 amino acids. The CDR3 DNA sequence: TGCGCCACCTCAAGAGGAACAGGGAGCACAGATACGCAGTATTTT. Its translation is CATSRGTGSTDTQYF.

The CDR3 protein is CASSLDPTGFEQYF. The DNA for the CDR3 is TGTGCCAGCAGCTTAGACCCCACAGGGTTCGAGCAGTACTTC. V usage is TRBV7-8 and J usage is TRBJ2-7, with a possible D match to TRBD1 (6 bases). Trimming stripped 1 base from V and 6 bases from J, with 13 bases between. CDR1 SGHVS and CDR2 FQNEAQ come from the germline V gene. The CDR3 consists of 14 residues.

This clonotype was seen repeatedly, ten times or more. This chain links TRBV2 with TRBJ2-1; D gene unclear. Germline V gene data show CDR1 as SNHLY and CDR2 as FYNNEI. The CDR3 length is 16 residues. Trimming took off 6 bases at V and 4 bases at J, with 19 bases between the two ends. The CDR3 DNA sequence: TGTGCCAGCAGGCAGACCCAGTCTACCGAATACAATGAGCAGTTCTTC. This sequence encodes CASRQTQSTEYNEQFF.

The J gene is TRBJ2-7, the V gene TRBV20-1; possible D gene TRBD2, 6 bases. The CDR3 length is 12 residues. Trimming took 3 bases from V and 7 from J, leaving 13 bases between them. Germline assignment: CDR1 DFQATT and CDR2 SNEGSKA (reference sequence). The CDR3 protein is CSASAGPGEQYF. The CDR3 DNA reads as TGCAGTGCTAGCGCGGGGCCGGGGGAGCAGTACTTC.

The CDR3 is CASSPNSGNTIYF. The CDR3 bases are TGCGCCAGCAGTCCCAACTCTGGAAACACCATATATTTT. The chain joins TRBV10-2 to TRBJ1-3; D unclear. The CDR3 spans 13 residues. Between the trimmed V and J ends, which lost 5 bases and 0 bases, there was a span of 5 bases. Per germline, CDR1 WSHSY and CDR2 SAAADI.

This clonotype was counted only a few times. The chain couples TRBV11-2 to TRBJ1-6; no firm D call. Trimming cost V 5 bases and J 11 bases, with 25 bases left between them. Germline-derived CDR1 and CDR2 are SGHAT and FQNNGV. The length of the CDR3 is 17 residues. The CDR3 spells CASSTIRRGPGRAPLHF. CDR3 nucleotide sequence: TGTGCCAGCAGCACCATACGTCGAGGACCGGGTAGGGCACCCCTCCACTTT.

This clonotype was seen only a few times. This chain links TRBV24-1 with TRBJ1-6; D ambiguous. The CDR3 is 17 residues long. Germline lookup yields CDR1 KGHDR and CDR2 SFDVKD. V lost 3 bases and J 0 bases, leaving 11 bases between the germline ends. CDR3 protein: CATSDGSRCSYNSPLHF. The CDR3 DNA reads as TGTGCCACCAGTGATGGGAGTCGGTGCTCCTATAATTCACCCCTCCACTTT.

This sequence joins TRBV6-1 and TRBJ1-1; 9 bases fit TRBD1. The V gene's germline CDR1 is MNHNS and CDR2 SASEGT. Trimming cost V 6 bases and J 1 base; bases outside gene matches: 12. The CDR3 has 17 amino acids. This chain's CDR3 is CASSPDRGQRRNTEAFF. Written as DNA, the CDR3 is TGTGCCAGCAGCCCGGACAGGGGCCAAAGGAGGAACACTGAAGCTTTCTTT.

Written as DNA, the CDR3 is TGTGCCAGCAGCTCCGTGACTGGAACCTACAATGAGCAGTTCTTC. It translates to CASSSVTGTYNEQFF. The chain joins TRBV7-8 to TRBJ2-1; D unclear. The CDR3 is made up of 15 amino acids. V was clipped by 4 bases and J by 2 bases, with 12 bases between them. Germline loops: CDR1 SGHVS, CDR2 FQNEAQ.

The chain links TRBV7-9 to TRBJ2-3; D could derive from TRBD1 or TRBD2 (5 bases each). The CDR3 loop spans 15 amino acids. Between the trimmed V and J ends, which lost 2 bases and 3 bases, there was a span of 12 bases. CDR1 SEHNR and CDR2 FQNEAQ come from the germline V gene (reference sequence). CDR3: CASSLPGRGTDTQYF. The CDR3 DNA sequence: TGTGCCAGCAGCTTACCGGGACGGGGTACAGATACGCAGTATTTT.

This clonotype rates as medium-sized. This chain uses TRBV28 with TRBJ1-1; 7 bases fit TRBD1. Germline V gene sequence: CDR1 MDHEN, CDR2 SYDVKM. V shed 5 bases, J shed 2 bases, and the junction held 8 bases outside the gene matches. The CDR3 sequence is 15 residues long. CDR3 bases: TGTGCCAGCAGTCCCCGGGGAGGGGGCAACACTGAAGCTTTCTTT. Translated, it gives CASSPRGGGNTEAFF.

This clonotype was recorded many times. The rearrangement uses TRBV9 and TRBJ1-2; D gene ambiguous. The CDR3 covers 15 residues. In germline, CDR1 is SGDLS, CDR2 YYNGEE. The V end lost 6 bases, the J end lost 5 bases, and 20 bases lay between the germline ends. CDR3 in DNA: TGTGCCAGCACCGCAATGTTCGGGCGGAGGTATGGCTACACCTTC. Translated, it gives CASTAMFGRRYGYTF.

The chain uses TRBV29-1 and TRBJ2-3; weak D call: TRBD2 (5 bases). The ends were cut back, 0 bases at V and 7 bases at J, with 14 bases in the middle. Per germline, CDR1 SQVTM and CDR2 ANQGSEA. This CDR3 contains 14 residues. Written as DNA, the CDR3 is TGCAGCGTTGAAGATCCCTTACTAGATAATACGCAGTATTTT. Translation: CSVEDPLLDNTQYF.

This clonotype appeared a few times. V gene TRBV27 combines with J gene TRBJ1-1; a weak D match, TRBD1 (5 bases). V lost 4 bases and J lost 0, with 18 bases in between. The CDR3 length is 17 residues. CDR1 is MNHEY, CDR2 SMNVEV, per germline (reference sequence). The CDR3 reads CASSSIRRRDLNTEAFF. For the CDR3, the DNA is TGTGCCAGCAGTTCCATCCGTAGGCGGGACTTGAACACTGAAGCTTTCTTT.